This TCR beta chain was documented in a study of regulatory T cells in long-lasting Graves disease. The time point: newly diagnosed GD, antithyroid drugs for less than 3 months. Isolated PBMC RNA provided the starting material for the TCR library. The authors built TCR beta libraries using iRepertoire HTBI primers and Arm-PCR of CDR3 regions. TCRdb passed the multiplex PCR reads through MiXCR, listing each CDR3 protein once. The sample holds fewer than 500,000 distinct CDR3 sequences, around 15% seen once. These sequences were also reported in another study, on T cells in Graves' hyperthyroidism and ophthalmopathy.

The sequence came from a middle-aged man with Graves disease. The input for sequencing was peripheral blood mononuclear cells (PBMCs), taken at new diagnosis, from a patient treated with antithyroid drugs.

The chain's CDR3 is CASSLAASGGSYEQYF. The CDR3, as DNA: TGTGCCAGCAGCTTAGCGGCTAGCGGGGGGTCCTACGAGCAGTACTTC. The gene calls are TRBV7-2 and TRBJ2-7; 11 bases are a match to TRBD2. J lost 1 base, V lost 0 bases, and 2 bases had no gene match. This CDR3 is 16 amino acids long. Germline V gene data show CDR1 as SGHTA and CDR2 as FQGNSA.